This record concerns one T cell receptor beta chain sequence. Its target antigen remains unknown. The sample holds no much larger clone one base away, and base qualities are not on file. The data stem from a study of T cell responses to AZD1222 COVID-19 vaccine (dated by TCRdb to about 2021). At the level of the whole study: AZD1222 recipients given second doses at about 4 weeks or at about 12 weeks were pooled, since spike-specific TCR depth and breadth were not found to differ between the two schedules. A total of 240 or so trial participants underwent TCR sequencing, of whom more than 200 had received two doses of AZD1222 and some 25 had received two doses of the MenACWY control vaccine. Trial participants were enrolled into age subgroups of 18-55, 56-69 and 70-plus years, which contained 148, 28 and 57 TCR-sequenced participants, respectively. Summary of the overall study and its limitations: Epitopes outside the regions mutated in the B.1.351 and B.1.1.7 variants were reportedly recognized by nearly half of the unique spike-specific TCRs. Spike-specific TCR breadth and depth rose significantly after two AZD1222 doses compared with day 0 and with MenACWY recipients. The whole spike protein was spanned by vaccine-associated CD4 TCRs, and dominant responses were seen in regions 160-218 and 743-854. Most participants were white British and females outnumbered males, and the authors suggested that clonal diversity may have been underestimated. Only six or seven AZD1222 recipients were SARS-CoV-2 seropositive at baseline, limiting conclusions about previously exposed vaccinees. The 56-69-year group was small, and its depth increase did not reach significance, likely because of low power. Because no day 14 peak-response samples were available, repertoires were characterized only after the peak T cell response.

The CDR3 regions of human TCRbeta chains were analyzed by immunosequencing. The paper's data handling went like this. Repertoire TCRs were matched against a reference library of SARS-CoV-2-specific TCRs generated with the MIRA antigen-specificity platform. Breadth meant the fraction of unique TCRs that were SARS-CoV-2-associated, whereas depth meant the fraction of total T cells that were SARS-CoV-2-associated. Each spike-specific TCR was assigned to its reactive spike region and to a CD4 or CD8 class using the MIRA data. Log10-transformed breadth and depth values were compared by one-way ANOVA with Sidak's multiple comparisons tests. The table comes from immuneACCESS by way of TCRdb, which keeps in-frame sequences with V and J called. Part of the clones is missing from these tables; in studies checked, under half for an unresolved V gene and the rest for unknown reasons. The V and J calls and clone size come from that table; D and trimming were worked out from the DNA. The sample records roughly 120,000 clones, approximately 88% of which are singletons. The ten largest clonotypes hold over 3% of the sample.

The time point label here, explained by the study, means: baseline before first vaccination. Vaccinee samples were obtained from the UK trials COV001 and COV002, which included a single-blind randomized controlled phase 2/3 trial of AZD1222 (ChAdOx1 nCoV-19) in healthy adults. For TCRbeta chain sequencing, PBMC samples were collected from trial participants at day 0 and at day 28 after the second dose. CDR1 and CDR2, looked up from the germline V gene, are MNHEY and SVGAGI. The CDR3 runs 16 amino acids, cysteine and phenylalanine included. The retained sequence is limited to the CDR3, 48 bases, with the frame set at the first base. V loses 1 base of germline sequence and J loses 8 bases, and the interval between the two ends is 17 bases.

The sequence derives from an adult in good health. Sequenced material: peripheral blood, taken on day 0 of AZD1222 vaccination. The sequence links TRBV6-5 to TRBJ2-2, with the D segment identity uncertain. The DNA reads as follows: TGTGCCAGCAGTTACTTCCTTGACCTAAGGTCGGGGGAGCTGTTTTTT. This is translated as CASSYFLDLRSGELFF.